This T cell receptor (beta chain) was documented in a study of T cells in localized non-small cell lung cancer. Study outcomes and limitations: Higher T cell density in the blood was associated with longer overall survival, whereas higher adjacent-lung clonality associated with shorter survival. A median of roughly 55 of the top 100 tumor clones appeared in adjacent lung, which was paired and uninvolved.

In regard to this clone: Its antigen is not known.

Germline assignment: CDR1 LNHDA and CDR2 SQIVND (reference sequence). The CDR3 consists of 15 residues. The V and J ends lost 4 bases and 7 bases, in that order; junction bases with no gene match: 5. Method: immunoSEQ multiplex PCR; TCRdb's copy keeps in-frame clones and lacks some. Among under 35,000 clones, roughly 78% were seen once, and the ten largest hold approximately 35%. The chain carries TRBV19 and TRBJ2-2; 11 positions agree with TRBD1. This sequence was found in a male donor older than 55 with stage II squamous cell lung carcinoma. The source was peripheral blood, collected before any cancer treatment. The CDR3 sequence: CASSTWTGGNGELFF. The CDR3 DNA reads as TGTGCCAGTAGTACCTGGACAGGGGGCAACGGGGAGCTGTTTTTT. Filled out from reference TRBV19 and TRBJ2-2, the complete variable domain reads DGGITQSPKYLFRKEGQNVTLSCEQNLNHDAMYWYRQDPGQGLRLIYYSQIVNDFQKGDIAEGYSVSREKKESFPLTVTSAQKNPTAFYLCASSTWTGGNGELFFGEGSRLTVL.